These T cell receptor beta chains were read from a single sample in a study of T cells after yellow fever vaccination. TCRdb analysed the 5' RACE reads with MiXCR anew, one entry per CDR3 protein. The sample has hundreds of thousands of distinct CDR3 sequences, approximately 6% seen once. The specimen was PBMCs, collected 5 days after the yellow fever booster vaccination. These receptors came from a man aged 25-40 years who received the YFV17D yellow fever vaccine. Each CDR3 is given with its conserved first and last residue. The D gene is left open where the match is weak. The size field is filled for only some rows; it gives once, few, many or a size class.

cdr3_length	clone_size	v_call	j_call	d_call	cdr3_aa	cdr3_nt
15	many	TRBV7-2	TRBJ2-1	NA	CASSLAVIGVNEQFF	TGTGCCAGCAGCTTAGCGGTAATTGGGGTCAATGAGCAGTTCTTC
14	few	TRBV19	TRBJ2-1	NA	CASSLTRAYNEQFF	TGTGCCAGTAGCTTAACTAGGGCCTACAATGAGCAGTTCTTC
12	many	TRBV7-2	TRBJ2-5	NA	CASSFGPETQYF	TGCGCCAGCAGCTTCGGACCAGAGACCCAGTACTTC
16	NA	TRBV6-2/TRBV6-3	TRBJ2-3	TRBD2	CASSYPLAGGPHTQYF	TGTGCCAGCAGTTACCCGCTAGCGGGAGGGCCGCATACGCAGTATTTT
15	few	TRBV7-2	TRBJ2-7	TRBD2	CATTPGGARSYEQYF	TGTGCCACAACCCCGGGGGGGGCACGATCCTACGAGCAGTACTTC
13	NA	TRBV7-2	TRBJ1-5	NA	CASSLSSGQPQHF	TGTGCCAGCAGCTTAAGCTCGGGTCAGCCCCAGCATTTT
15	many	TRBV12-3/TRBV12-4	TRBJ2-1	NA	CASSLSASGNNEQFF	TGTGCCAGCAGTTTATCGGCCTCGGGTAACAATGAGCAGTTCTTC
15	many	TRBV7-8	TRBJ2-5	NA	CASSFEGGPQETQYF	TGTGCCAGCAGCTTCGAGGGAGGCCCACAAGAGACCCAGTACTTC
16	few	TRBV7-2	TRBJ2-3	TRBD1	CASSLGRGPSTDTQYF	TGTGCCAGCAGCTTAGGAAGGGGGCCAAGCACAGATACGCAGTATTTT
16	many	TRBV5-1	TRBJ2-5	TRBD2	CASSLGLAGHQETQYF	TGCGCCAGCAGCTTGGGGCTAGCGGGGCATCAAGAGACCCAGTACTTC
14	many	TRBV2	TRBJ1-2	NA	CASSEASQGSGYTF	TGTGCCAGCAGTGAAGCTTCGCAGGGCAGTGGCTACACCTTC
20	NA	TRBV4-2	TRBJ2-2	TRBD2	CASSQEGRLAGAANTGELFF	TGTGCCAGCAGCCAAGAAGGTCGGCTAGCGGGGGCCGCGAACACCGGGGAGCTGTTTTTT
16	NA	TRBV5-1	TRBJ2-7	TRBD2	CASSPPSGTYTYEQYF	TGCGCCAGCAGCCCCCCTAGCGGGACCTACACCTACGAGCAGTACTTC
16	NA	TRBV4-3	TRBJ2-1	NA	CASSQDGRTPRDEQFF	TGCGCCAGCAGCCAAGATGGAAGGACTCCCAGGGATGAGCAGTTCTTC
15	few	TRBV20-1	TRBJ2-5	TRBD1	CSARALQGAGETQYF	TGCAGTGCTAGAGCACTACAGGGGGCTGGGGAGACCCAGTACTTC
15	NA	TRBV4-3	TRBJ2-7	TRBD2	CASSQGRAGVDEQYF	TGCGCCAGCAGCCAAGGAAGAGCGGGAGTGGACGAGCAGTACTTC
13	NA	TRBV6-2/TRBV6-3	TRBJ2-7	NA	CASSYQSEYEQYF	TGTGCCAGCAGTTACCAATCCGAGTACGAGCAGTACTTC
14	NA	TRBV3-1	TRBJ1-1	NA	CASSLSGANTEAFF	TGTGCCAGCAGCCTATCAGGGGCGAACACTGAAGCTTTCTTT
22	NA	TRBV21-1	TRBJ2-3	NA	CASSKLPDPVAGGRKHTDTQYF	TGTGCCAGCAGCAAACTCCCAGACCCCGTAGCGGGAGGCAGAAAGCACACAGATACGCAGTATTTT
16	many	TRBV9	TRBJ2-4	NA	CAHQIKLTEAKNIQYF	TGTGCCCACCAGATCAAACTAACTGAAGCCAAAAACATTCAGTACTTC
16	NA	TRBV4-2	TRBJ1-2	NA	CASSQAPLGDFDGYTF	TGTGCCAGCAGCCAAGCTCCTCTGGGGGACTTTGATGGCTACACCTTC
14	NA	TRBV30	TRBJ2-2	NA	CACLAPGTTGELFF	TGTGCCTGCCTAGCCCCTGGGACCACCGGGGAGCTGTTTTTT
15	few	TRBV29-1	TRBJ2-3	NA	CSALSYGKGTDTQYF	TGCAGCGCCCTATCTTACGGAAAAGGCACAGATACGCAGTATTTT
13	NA	TRBV29-1	TRBJ1-1	NA	CSVSRAPNTEAFF	TGCAGCGTTTCCAGGGCCCCTAACACTGAAGCTTTCTTT
14	many	TRBV20-1	TRBJ2-7	TRBD2	CSASRASGTSEQYF	TGCAGTGCTAGTCGGGCTAGCGGGACTTCCGAGCAGTACTTC
13	few	TRBV20-1	TRBJ2-1	TRBD2	CSASREAGDEQFF	TGCAGTGCTAGCCGTGAGGCGGGGGATGAGCAGTTCTTC
14	many	TRBV16	TRBJ1-2	NA	CASSSNRNNYGYTF	TGTGCCAGCAGCTCGAACAGGAATAACTATGGCTACACCTTC
13	few	TRBV20-1	TRBJ2-7	TRBD1	CSATGGPSYEQYF	TGCAGTGCTACAGGGGGCCCCTCCTACGAGCAGTACTTC
16	few	TRBV7-8	TRBJ1-6	NA	CASSPIYETENSPLHF	TGTGCCAGCAGTCCCATTTATGAGACCGAAAATTCACCCCTCCACTTT
15	many	TRBV20-1	TRBJ1-5	NA	CSARRGKAPGRSQHF	TGCAGTGCTAGAAGGGGGAAGGCGCCGGGGAGGTCCCAGCATTTT
12	NA	TRBV28	TRBJ1-6	NA	CASSLRTRALHF	TGTGCCAGCAGTTTAAGGACGCGGGCCCTCCACTTT
17	NA	TRBV10-3	TRBJ1-1	TRBD1	CAISPFGTGGPNTEAFF	TGTGCCATCAGTCCATTCGGGACAGGGGGACCGAACACTGAAGCTTTCTTT
15	many	TRBV7-9	TRBJ2-5	NA	CASSPDPTYQETQYF	TGTGCCAGCAGCCCCGACCCAACGTACCAAGAGACCCAGTACTTC
17	NA	TRBV18	TRBJ2-7	NA	CASSPLPDSLRVYEQYF	TGTGCCAGCTCACCCCTCCCGGACAGTCTGAGGGTCTACGAGCAGTACTTC
17	few	TRBV27	TRBJ1-5	NA	CASSLGGLQGSNQPQHF	TGTGCCAGCAGTTTAGGGGGCCTACAGGGAAGCAATCAGCCCCAGCATTTT
13	few	TRBV9	TRBJ2-5	NA	CASSVGGVQTQYF	TGTGCCAGCAGCGTAGGAGGGGTCCAGACCCAGTACTTC
15	few	TRBV5-1	TRBJ2-5	NA	CASSLVPGHQETQYF	TGCGCCAGCAGCTTGGTACCTGGTCACCAAGAGACCCAGTACTTC
12	NA	TRBV14	TRBJ2-1	NA	CASSQSGYEQFF	TGTGCCAGCAGCCAGTCGGGGTATGAGCAGTTCTTC
12	NA	TRBV12-3/TRBV12-4	TRBJ2-1	NA	CASSPGWDEQFF	TGTGCCAGCAGCCCCGGGTGGGATGAGCAGTTCTTC
14	many	TRBV12-3/TRBV12-4	TRBJ2-1	NA	CASKTSLASTEQFF	TGTGCCAGCAAGACTAGTCTAGCGTCAACAGAGCAGTTCTTC
12	NA	TRBV20-1	TRBJ1-2	NA	CSPAGDLYGYTF	TGCAGTCCTGCGGGGGACCTTTATGGCTACACCTTC
15	few	TRBV28	TRBJ1-4	TRBD1	CASSNSGGTNEKLFF	TGTGCCAGCAGCAATTCAGGGGGTACTAATGAAAAACTGTTTTTT
15	few	TRBV20-1	TRBJ1-5	TRBD1	CSASPRTSGGQPQHF	TGCAGTGCTAGCCCCAGGACGTCAGGGGGTCAGCCCCAGCATTTT
15	few	TRBV10-3	TRBJ2-7	TRBD1	CAISEPRQGSYEQYF	TGTGCCATCAGTGAGCCCCGACAGGGCTCCTACGAGCAGTACTTC
12	few	TRBV6-5	TRBJ2-5	NA	CASSRGGGTQYF	TGTGCCAGCAGCCGAGGGGGGGGGACCCAGTACTTC
14	NA	TRBV28	TRBJ1-6	NA	CASSPPRDGPPLHF	TGTGCCAGCAGCCCCCCCAGGGATGGGCCACCCCTCCACTTT
14	NA	TRBV20-1	TRBJ2-3	NA	CSARDSGVVDTQYF	TGCAGTGCTAGAGATTCGGGAGTGGTAGATACGCAGTATTTT
11	few	TRBV20-1	TRBJ2-1	NA	CSARENNEQFF	TGCAGTGCTAGAGAGAACAATGAGCAGTTCTTC
11	NA	TRBV7-2	TRBJ1-1	NA	CASSFDTEAFF	TGTGCCAGCAGCTTCGACACTGAAGCTTTCTTT
15	many	TRBV3-1	TRBJ2-3	NA	CASSQGLGFTDTQYF	TGTGCCAGCAGCCAGGGTCTCGGGTTCACAGATACGCAGTATTTT
13	many	TRBV7-2	TRBJ2-5	NA	CASSSAGRETQYF	TGTGCCAGCAGCTCAGCCGGACGTGAGACCCAGTACTTC
16	few	TRBV21-1	TRBJ2-3	NA	CASSSSRDPLADTQYF	TGTGCCAGCAGTTCATCCCGGGACCCCCTAGCAGATACGCAGTATTTT
17	many	TRBV6-5	TRBJ2-1	TRBD2	CASSYEVPGLATNEQFF	TGTGCCAGCAGTTACGAAGTCCCGGGACTAGCTACGAATGAGCAGTTCTTC
13	NA	TRBV20-1	TRBJ2-7	NA	CSAGGAGDPEQYF	TGCAGTGCTGGGGGGGCGGGAGATCCCGAGCAGTACTTC
14	many	TRBV7-9	TRBJ2-7	NA	CASSSRLSSYEQYF	TGTGCCAGCAGCTCCCGATTGAGCTCCTACGAGCAGTACTTC